Below are 18 T cell receptor beta chains sequenced from a single sample in a study of blood T cell repertoires in COVID-19. Sequenced by immunoSEQ multiplex PCR; TCRdb stores in-frame clones only, minus some. The table has 120,000 to 150,000 clones, just under 90% seen once; the top ten hold 8% to 13%. What was sequenced was peripheral blood. These receptors were collected from a woman of 80 years or more with acute or convalescent COVID-19.

The gene calls are TRBV12-3 or TRBV12-4 and TRBJ1-5; tentative D call: TRBD1 (6 bases). V was trimmed by 9 bases and J by 5 bases, leaving 11 bases between them. The CDR3 consists of 12 residues. CDR3 protein: CASRGGDQPQHF. CDR3 nucleotide sequence: TGTGCCAGTAGGGGGGGGGATCAGCCCCAGCATTTT.

The sample holds a few counts of this clone. The CDR3: CSVFQIGGITEAFF. The DNA for the CDR3 is TGCAGCGTTTTTCAAATAGGGGGCATCACTGAAGCTTTCTTT. The chain couples TRBV29-1 to TRBJ1-1; 7 bases match TRBD1. The CDR3 loop spans 14 amino acids. Germline lookup yields CDR1 SQVTM and CDR2 ANQGSEA. V shed 5 bases, J shed 4 bases, and the junction held 10 bases outside the gene matches.

The rearrangement joins TRBV5-5 to TRBJ1-2; the D is unclear. This CDR3 contains 13 residues. The germline V gene has CDR1 SGHKS and CDR2 YYEKEE (reference sequence). Trimming stripped 2 bases from V and 8 bases from J, with 13 bases between. The CDR3 DNA reads TGTGCCAGCAGCTTATCGGAGGGCCTAGGCTACACCTTC. This encodes CASSLSEGLGYTF. The variable domain in full, with the rest retrieved from reference TRBV5-5 and TRBJ1-2, is DAGVTQSPTHLIKTRGQQVTLRCSPISGHKSVSWYQQVLGQGPQFIFQYYEKEERGRGNFPDRFSARQFPNYSSELNVNALLLGDSALYLCASSLSEGLGYTFGSGTRLTVV.

The rearrangement uses TRBV6-1 and TRBJ1-2, with D perhaps matching TRBD1 (5 bases). The germline V gene has CDR1 MNHNS and CDR2 SASEGT. The CDR3 is 13 residues long. The V gene lost 5 bases and the J gene lost 7 bases, with 14 bases spanning the gap. The CDR3 region is CASSYSEGAGYTF. CDR3 nucleotides: TGTGCCAGCAGTTATTCTGAAGGGGCTGGCTACACCTTC.

V gene TRBV5-1 combines with J gene TRBJ2-1; TRBD1 aligns across 7 bases. Looked up from germline, CDR1 is SGHRS and CDR2 is YFSETQ. The CDR3 is 15 amino acids. V shed 4 bases and J 0 bases; nucleotides not matched to a gene: 4. The CDR3 coding sequence is TGCGCCAGCAGCCCGGGACAGAGCTCCTACAATGAGCAGTTCTTC. Encoded protein: CASSPGQSSYNEQFF.

The rearrangement joins TRBV2 to TRBJ1-1, with 8 bases fitting TRBD1. Germline trimming cut 6 bases from V and 0 bases from J; bases unmatched to any gene: 6. Germline CDR1 is SNHLY and CDR2 is FYNNEI. CDR3 length: 15 residues. The CDR3 here is CASSSTGVLNTEAFF. Here the CDR3 DNA reads TGTGCCAGCAGCTCGACAGGGGTCCTGAACACTGAAGCTTTCTTT. Combining the CDR3 with reference TRBV2 and TRBJ1-1 gives the whole variable domain EPEVTQTPSHQVTQMGQEVILRCVPISNHLYFYWYRQILGQKVEFLVSFYNNEISEKSEIFDDQFSVERPDGSNFTLKIRSTKLEDSAMYFCASSSTGVLNTEAFFGQGTRLTVV.

The chain is built from TRBV18 and TRBJ2-7; 11 nucleotides agree with TRBD2. The V segment lost 3 bases and the J segment 2 bases; nucleotides outside the gene matches: 6. Germline V CDR1 and CDR2: KGHSH, LQKENI. The CDR3 runs 16 residues. The CDR3 nucleotides read TGTGCCAGCTCACCCTCTAGCGGGGGGCTCACCTACGAGCAGTACTTC. Its translation: CASSPSSGGLTYEQYF.

The rearrangement joins TRBV19 to TRBJ1-1; D possibly corresponds to TRBD1 (6 bases). Trimming left V 1 base short and J 1 base short, with 13 bases between. Germline V gene lookup returns CDR1 LNHDA and CDR2 SQIVND (reference sequence). This CDR3 region has 16 residues. For the CDR3, the DNA is TGTGCCAGTAGTATAGTCGCCAGGGGACAGAACACTGAAGCTTTCTTT. Protein product: CASSIVARGQNTEAFF.

This clone was detected only once. The chain recombines TRBV5-1 with TRBJ1-2; D gene unclear. The CDR3 runs 12 residues. CDR1 SGHRS and CDR2 YFSETQ come from the germline V gene. Trimming removed 0 bases at V and 6 bases at J, with 6 bases between. The CDR3 sequence is CASSLGWHGYTF. CDR3 coding DNA: TGCGCCAGCAGCTTGGGATGGCATGGCTACACCTTC.

J is TRBJ2-2 and V is TRBV4-3; 7 positions match TRBD2. The germline CDR1 and CDR2 sequences are LGHNA and YSLEER. The CDR3 has 14 residues. After removal of 4 bases from V and 7 bases from J, the junction contained 6 bases not matched to a gene. The CDR3 here is CASSLGLDGGELFF. The DNA for the CDR3 is TGCGCCAGCAGCCTAGGACTAGATGGCGGGGAGCTGTTTTTT.

The chain joins TRBV7-3 to TRBJ1-3; a weak D match, TRBD1 (5 bases). V was pared by 5 bases and J by 4 bases, with 12 bases between. The germline gives CDR1 SGHTA, CDR2 FQGTGA. The CDR3 is made up of 14 amino acids. The CDR3 protein is CASSVGGVGNTIYF. In DNA form, the CDR3 reads TGTGCCAGCAGCGTGGGAGGGGTCGGAAACACCATATATTTT.

V and J are TRBV7-3 and TRBJ2-1; a possible D gene is TRBD2 (5 bases). Germline loops: CDR1 SGHTA, CDR2 FQGTGA. This CDR3 comprises 15 residues. V gave up 2 bases and J gave up 4 bases, with 12 bases separating them. The CDR3: CASSLGLANYNEQFF. Written as DNA, the CDR3 is TGTGCCAGCAGCTTAGGACTGGCAAATTACAATGAGCAGTTCTTC.

The chain is built from TRBV18 and TRBJ1-1; the D gene is possibly TRBD1 (5 bases). Deletions cut 2 bases from V and 0 bases from J, with 10 bases between. CDR3 size: 15 residues. The germline V gene encodes CDR1 KGHSH and CDR2 LQKENI. This chain's CDR3 is CASSPGAGMNTEAFF. DNA of the CDR3: TGTGCCAGCTCACCAGGGGCAGGGATGAACACTGAAGCTTTCTTT.

This sequence joins TRBV21-1 and TRBJ1-5; TRBD1, the table's D call, lacks a check against the DNA. TRBV21-1 is noted as a pseudogene. The CDR3 is 15 amino acids. The CDR3 DNA reads TGTGCCAGCAGCAAGCAACAGCTTAGCAATCAGCCCCAGCATTTT. Residues: CASSKQQLSNQPQHF.

V and J are TRBV5-1 and TRBJ2-5; 7 nucleotides match TRBD2. This CDR3 contains 15 residues. The V segment lost 5 bases and the J segment 4 bases; nucleotides outside the gene matches: 11. The germline V gene has CDR1 SGHRS and CDR2 YFSETQ. The chain's CDR3 is CASSQTSGTGETQYF. In DNA, the CDR3 is TGCGCCAGCAGTCAAACCAGCGGGACGGGAGAGACCCAGTACTTC.

This clone occurred a few times. V usage is TRBV11-1 and J usage is TRBJ1-1; perhaps TRBD1 as D (6 bases). The CDR3 totals 14 residues. Germline V gene sequence: CDR1 SGHAT, CDR2 FQDESV (reference sequence). The germline V and J ends were trimmed by 6 bases and 5 bases, with 16 bases remaining between them. The CDR3 sequence: CASSYTGWGTEAFF. In DNA, the CDR3 is TGTGCCAGCAGTTACACAGGGTGGGGAACTGAAGCTTTCTTT.

DNA of the CDR3: TGTGCCACCAGTGACCCGCAGCGGGGGGCAAACACAGATACGCAGTATTTT. Encoded protein: CATSDPQRGANTDTQYF. The chain recombines TRBV24-1 with TRBJ2-3; 9 bases are a match to TRBD2. The CDR3 length is 17 residues. CDR1 and CDR2 from the germline V gene are KGHDR and SFDVKD. The trim removed 4 bases at V and 2 bases at J, leaving 9 bases unmatched.

The J gene is TRBJ1-4, the V gene TRBV18, with 8 bases matching TRBD1. Germline V gene lookup returns CDR1 KGHSH and CDR2 LQKENI. V dropped 3 bases and J dropped 6; count of bases not matched to a gene: 12. The CDR3 runs to 17 residues. The CDR3 DNA reads TGTGCCAGCTCACCCCTTCCCTTGACAGGGGAAGATGAAAAACTGTTTTTT. Translation gives CASSPLPLTGEDEKLFF.